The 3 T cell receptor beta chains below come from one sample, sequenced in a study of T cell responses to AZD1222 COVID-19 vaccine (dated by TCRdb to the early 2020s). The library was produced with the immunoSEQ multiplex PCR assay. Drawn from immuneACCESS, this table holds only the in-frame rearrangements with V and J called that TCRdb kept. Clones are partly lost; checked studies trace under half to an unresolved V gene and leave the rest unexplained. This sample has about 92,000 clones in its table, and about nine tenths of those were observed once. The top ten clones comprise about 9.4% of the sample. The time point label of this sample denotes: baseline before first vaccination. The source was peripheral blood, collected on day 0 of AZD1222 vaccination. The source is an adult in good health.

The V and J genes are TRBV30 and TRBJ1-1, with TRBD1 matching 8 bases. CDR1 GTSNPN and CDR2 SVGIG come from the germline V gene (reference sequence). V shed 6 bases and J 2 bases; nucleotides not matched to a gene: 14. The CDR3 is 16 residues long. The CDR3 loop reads CACQPPTGDKNTEAFF. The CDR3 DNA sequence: TGTGCCTGCCAACCCCCGACAGGGGATAAAAACACTGAAGCTTTCTTT.

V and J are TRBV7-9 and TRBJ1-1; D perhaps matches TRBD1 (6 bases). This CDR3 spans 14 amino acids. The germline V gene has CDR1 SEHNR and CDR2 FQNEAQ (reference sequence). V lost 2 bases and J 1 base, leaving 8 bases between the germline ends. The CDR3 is CASSLTGWNTEAFF. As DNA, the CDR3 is TGTGCCAGCAGCTTAACAGGGTGGAACACTGAAGCTTTCTTT. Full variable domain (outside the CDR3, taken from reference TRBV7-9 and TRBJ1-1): DTGVSQNPRHKITKRGQNVTFRCDPISEHNRLYWYRQTLGQGPEFLTYFQNEAQLEKSRLLSDRFSAERPKGSFSTLEIQRTEQGDSAMYLCASSLTGWNTEAFFGQGTRLTVV.

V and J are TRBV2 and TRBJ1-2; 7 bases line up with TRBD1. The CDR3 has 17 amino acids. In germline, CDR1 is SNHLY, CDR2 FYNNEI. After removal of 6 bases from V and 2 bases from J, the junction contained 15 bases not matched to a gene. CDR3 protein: CASSPIDTGDSNYGYTF. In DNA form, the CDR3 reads TGTGCCAGCAGCCCCATTGATACAGGGGATTCGAACTATGGCTACACCTTC.